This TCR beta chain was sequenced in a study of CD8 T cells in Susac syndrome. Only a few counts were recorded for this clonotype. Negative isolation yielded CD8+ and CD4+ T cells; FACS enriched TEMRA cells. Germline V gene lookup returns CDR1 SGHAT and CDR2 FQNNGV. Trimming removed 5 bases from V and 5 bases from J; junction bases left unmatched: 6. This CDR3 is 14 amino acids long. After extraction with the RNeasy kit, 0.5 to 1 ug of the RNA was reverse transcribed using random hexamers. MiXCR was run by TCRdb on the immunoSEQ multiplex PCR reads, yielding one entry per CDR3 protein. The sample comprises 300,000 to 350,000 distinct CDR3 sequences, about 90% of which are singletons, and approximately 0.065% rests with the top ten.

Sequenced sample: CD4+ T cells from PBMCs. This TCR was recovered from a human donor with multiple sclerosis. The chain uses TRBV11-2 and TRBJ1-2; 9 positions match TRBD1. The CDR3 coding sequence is TGTGCCAGCAGCCCCCGGGACAGGGTGTATGGCTACACCTTC. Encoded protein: CASSPRDRVYGYTF.